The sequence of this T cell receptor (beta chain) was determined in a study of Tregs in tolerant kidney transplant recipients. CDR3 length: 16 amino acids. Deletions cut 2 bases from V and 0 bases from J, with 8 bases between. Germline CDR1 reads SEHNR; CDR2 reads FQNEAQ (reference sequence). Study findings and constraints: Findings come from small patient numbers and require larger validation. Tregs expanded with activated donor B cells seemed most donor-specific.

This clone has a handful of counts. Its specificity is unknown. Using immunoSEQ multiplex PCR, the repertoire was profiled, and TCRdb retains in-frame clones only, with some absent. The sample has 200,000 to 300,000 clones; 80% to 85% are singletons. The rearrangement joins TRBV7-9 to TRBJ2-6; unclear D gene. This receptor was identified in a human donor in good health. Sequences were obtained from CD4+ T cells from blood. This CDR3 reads CASSLSRTSGANVLTF. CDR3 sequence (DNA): TGTGCCAGCAGCTTAAGCAGGACCTCTGGGGCCAACGTCCTGACTTTC.